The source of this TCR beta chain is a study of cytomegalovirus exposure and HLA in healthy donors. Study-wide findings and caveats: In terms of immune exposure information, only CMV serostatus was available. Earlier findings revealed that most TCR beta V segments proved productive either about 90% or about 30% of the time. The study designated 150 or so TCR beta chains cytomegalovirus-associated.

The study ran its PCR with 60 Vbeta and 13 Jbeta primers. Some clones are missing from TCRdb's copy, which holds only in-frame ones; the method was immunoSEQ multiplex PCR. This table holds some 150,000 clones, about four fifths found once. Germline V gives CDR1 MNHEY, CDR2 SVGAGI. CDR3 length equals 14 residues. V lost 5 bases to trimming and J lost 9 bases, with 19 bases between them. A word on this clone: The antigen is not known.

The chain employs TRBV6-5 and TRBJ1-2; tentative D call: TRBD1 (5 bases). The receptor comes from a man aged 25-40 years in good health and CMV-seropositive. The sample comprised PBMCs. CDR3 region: CASSASGGVVSYTF. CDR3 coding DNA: TGTGCCAGCAGTGCCTCCGGGGGGGTCGTAAGCTACACCTTC.